A single TCR beta chain is shown here with its context. The antigen is not known. Some clones are missing from TCRdb's copy, which holds only in-frame ones; the method was immunoSEQ multiplex PCR. The repertoire holds about 85,000 clones, about 86% seen once, with 10% in the top ten. This record comes from a study of T cell responses to AZD1222 COVID-19 vaccine. Between the trimmed V and J ends, which lost 6 bases and 7 bases, there was a span of 15 bases. The CDR3 consists of 13 residues. Germline CDR1 and CDR2: KGHSH and LQKENI. Whole-study results and caveats: Repertoires in all cases were sampled only once the peak T cell response had passed. Clonal diversity was possibly underestimated; the donors were predominantly white British and more often female.

The starting material was peripheral blood, obtained on day 0 of MenACWY control vaccination. This sequence joins TRBV18 and TRBJ1-1; D is perhaps TRBD1 (6 bases). The sequence was obtained from an adult in good health. For the CDR3, the DNA is TGTGCCAGCTCTCCCCGGGACAACGGTGAAGCTTTCTTT. The encoded protein is CASSPRDNGEAFF.